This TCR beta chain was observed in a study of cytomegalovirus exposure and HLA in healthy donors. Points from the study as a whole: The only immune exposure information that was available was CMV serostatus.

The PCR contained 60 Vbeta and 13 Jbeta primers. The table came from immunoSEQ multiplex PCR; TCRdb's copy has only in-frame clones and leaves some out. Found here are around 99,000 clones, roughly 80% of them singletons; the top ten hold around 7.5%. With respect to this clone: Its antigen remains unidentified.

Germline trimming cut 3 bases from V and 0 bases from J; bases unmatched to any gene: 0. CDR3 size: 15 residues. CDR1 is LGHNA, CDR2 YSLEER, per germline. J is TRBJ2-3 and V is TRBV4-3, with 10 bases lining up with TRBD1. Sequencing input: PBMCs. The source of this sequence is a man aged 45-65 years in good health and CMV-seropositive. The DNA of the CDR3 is TGCGCCAGCAGCCAGGACAGGGGGAGCACAGATACGCAGTATTTT. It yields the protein CASSQDRGSTDTQYF.